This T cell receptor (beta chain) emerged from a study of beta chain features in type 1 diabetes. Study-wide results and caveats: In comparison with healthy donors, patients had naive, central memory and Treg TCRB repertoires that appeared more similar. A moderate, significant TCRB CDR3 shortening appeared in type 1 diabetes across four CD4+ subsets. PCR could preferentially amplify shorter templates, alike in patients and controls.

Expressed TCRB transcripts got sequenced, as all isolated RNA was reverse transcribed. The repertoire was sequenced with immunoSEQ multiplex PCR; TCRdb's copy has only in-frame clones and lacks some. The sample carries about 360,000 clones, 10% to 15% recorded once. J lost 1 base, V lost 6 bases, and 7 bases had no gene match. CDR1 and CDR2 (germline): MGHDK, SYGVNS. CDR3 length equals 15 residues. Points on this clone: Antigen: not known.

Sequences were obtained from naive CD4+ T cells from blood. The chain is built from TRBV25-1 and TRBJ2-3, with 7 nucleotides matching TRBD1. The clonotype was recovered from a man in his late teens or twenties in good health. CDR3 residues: CASSETGARTDTQYF. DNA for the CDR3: TGTGCCAGCAGCGAAACAGGGGCCCGCACAGATACGCAGTATTTT. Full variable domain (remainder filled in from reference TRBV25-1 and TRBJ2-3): EADIYQTPRYLVIGTGKKITLECSQTMGHDKMYWYQQDPGMELHLIHYSYGVNSTEKGDLSSESTVSRIRTEHFPLTLESARPSHTSQYLCASSETGARTDTQYFGPGTRLTVL.